One and the same sample provided the 3 T cell receptor beta chains below, sequenced in a study of beta chain features in type 1 diabetes. All of the isolated RNA was reverse transcribed, so expressed TCRB transcripts were sequenced. TCRdb's table, derived via immunoSEQ multiplex PCR, lists solely in-frame clones and lacks some. The sample contains about 900,000 clones, about a sixth of which appear only once. The specimen was naive CD4+ T cells from blood. The source is a woman younger than 30 in good health.

The chain combines TRBV4-3 with TRBJ2-7; TRBD1 is a possible D gene (5 bases). V was shortened by 1 base and J by 2 bases, with 27 bases between the two germline ends. The CDR3 has 20 residues. CDR1 LGHNA and CDR2 YSLEER come from the germline V gene. CDR3: CASSQVVIAVGRPIPYEQYF. For the CDR3, the DNA is TGCGCCAGCAGCCAAGTAGTAATTGCGGTGGGGCGTCCCATTCCCTACGAGCAGTACTTC.

This clone has just one count. This chain joins TRBV5-1 and TRBJ1-6; D is possibly TRBD1 (5 bases). Germline V gives CDR1 SGHRS, CDR2 YFSETQ. The ends were cut back, 4 bases at V and 8 bases at J, with 13 bases in the middle. The CDR3 loop spans 14 amino acids. The CDR3 protein is CASSPGRWDSPLHF. DNA for the CDR3: TGCGCCAGCAGCCCGGGACGGTGGGATTCACCCCTCCACTTT.

The chain links TRBV27 to TRBJ2-1; the D gene is possibly TRBD2 (6 bases). The CDR3 runs to 11 residues. Trimming cost V 11 bases and J 6 bases, with 11 bases left between them. The V gene's germline CDR1 is MNHEY and CDR2 SMNVEV (reference sequence). In DNA form, the CDR3 reads TGTGCCGCCCGGAGGGGCAATGAGCAGTTCTTC. Its translation is CAARRGNEQFF.